A single sample is the source of the 20 T cell receptor beta chains below, sequenced in a study of cytomegalovirus exposure and HLA in healthy donors. PCR amplification relied on 60 Vbeta primers (plus 13 Jbeta primers). Using immunoSEQ multiplex PCR, the repertoire was profiled, and TCRdb retains in-frame clones only, with some absent. The sample includes over 200,000 clones, roughly 87% of them seen just once. Sequenced sample: PBMCs. Receptors originate from a woman aged 40 to 55 in good health and CMV-seropositive.

The chain carries TRBV7-8 and TRBJ1-1; tentatively, D is TRBD1 (6 bases). The CDR3 contains 15 residues. With 5 bases removed from V and 0 bases from J, the gap between germline ends came to 13 bases. In germline, CDR1 is SGHVS, CDR2 FQNEAQ. CDR3 nucleotides: TGTGCCAGCAGCCCGCGACAGGTGATGAACACTGAAGCTTTCTTT. Protein sequence: CASSPRQVMNTEAFF.

V and J are TRBV9 and TRBJ2-7; 10 nucleotides match TRBD1. CDR3 size: 16 residues. Germline CDR1 reads SGDLS; CDR2 reads YYNGEE. V dropped 4 bases and J dropped 5; count of bases not matched to a gene: 12. This chain's CDR3 is CASSPQSGQGYHEQYF. The CDR3 region has the DNA TGTGCCAGCAGCCCACAGTCGGGACAGGGGTACCACGAGCAGTACTTC.

The chain is built from TRBV23-1 and TRBJ1-1; D may be TRBD1 (5 bases). TRBV23-1 is flagged as an ORF with uncertain function. Trimming cost V 10 bases and J 3 bases, with 15 bases left between them. There are 13 residues in the CDR3. CDR3 bases: TGCGCCACCGCAGGGTATTCGGACACTGAAGCTTTCTTT. This sequence encodes CATAGYSDTEAFF.

This chain links TRBV29-1 with TRBJ2-7; 8 nucleotides align to TRBD1. There are 12 residues in the CDR3. V shed 5 bases, J shed 5 bases, and the junction held 5 bases outside the gene matches. Per germline, CDR1 SQVTM and CDR2 ANQGSEA. This CDR3 is CSVSDRADEQYF. The CDR3 bases are TGCAGCGTTTCGGACAGGGCAGACGAGCAGTACTTC.

This rearrangement joins TRBV5-1 to TRBJ1-4; no clear D gene. Trimming stripped 3 bases from V and 8 bases from J, with 14 bases between. Germline lookup yields CDR1 SGHRS and CDR2 YFSETQ. CDR3 length: 14 amino acids. CDR3 DNA sequence: TGCGCCAGCAGCTCCGGCGGACTCAGGGAAAAACTGTTTTTT. As protein: CASSSGGLREKLFF.

Concerning this clone itself: Compared with germline, one end of the junction differs, possibly owing to a read error. The gene calls are TRBV7-9 and TRBJ2-7, with a possible D match to TRBD2 (6 bases). Germline values: CDR1 SEHNR, CDR2 FQNEAQ (reference sequence). The CDR3 runs 13 residues. CDR3 nucleotide sequence: TGTTCCAGCAGCTGGGGGACTGTTGACGAGCAGTACTTC. Its translation: CSSSWGTVDEQYF.

V gene TRBV4-1 combines with J gene TRBJ2-3, with 11 bases identical to TRBD1. Trimming took 2 bases from V and 6 from J; bases not matched to a gene: 4. The CDR3 sequence is 15 residues long. The germline gives CDR1 MGHRA, CDR2 YSYEKL. CDR3 protein: CASSQRTGGADTQYF. The CDR3 DNA is TGCGCCAGCAGCCAAAGGACAGGGGGCGCGGATACGCAGTATTTT.

The chain combines TRBV11-2 with TRBJ2-7; D ambiguous. CDR1 is SGHAT, CDR2 FQNNGV, per germline. The CDR3 is 14 amino acids. V was shortened by 1 base and J by 1 base, with 8 bases between the two germline ends. This CDR3 is CASSLGFGSYEQYF. CDR3 DNA sequence: TGTGCCAGCAGCTTAGGGTTCGGGTCCTACGAGCAGTACTTC.

The chain couples TRBV7-2 to TRBJ1-2, with D perhaps TRBD1 (6 bases). V lost 5 bases, J lost 4 bases, and 17 bases lay in between. There are 15 residues in the CDR3. Germline-derived CDR1 and CDR2 are SGHTA and FQGNSA. The CDR3 bases are TGTGCCAGCAGCGAAGCAGGGGCAGGTAGCTATGGCTACACCTTC. Translation: CASSEAGAGSYGYTF. Combining the CDR3 with reference TRBV7-2 and TRBJ1-2 gives the whole variable domain GAGVSQSPSNKVTEKGKDVELRCDPISGHTALYWYRQSLGQGLEFLIYFQGNSAPDKSGLPSDRFSAERTGGSVSTLTIQRTQQEDSAVYLCASSEAGAGSYGYTFGSGTRLTVV.

The rearrangement joins TRBV6-1 to TRBJ1-1; TRBD1 might be the D (6 bases). CDR3 length: 13 residues. V lost 2 bases and J 10 bases, leaving 14 bases between the germline ends. The germline V gene encodes CDR1 MNHNS and CDR2 SASEGT. The CDR3 region is CASSELSQGRAFF. In nucleotides, the CDR3 is TGTGCCAGCAGTGAATTGAGCCAGGGGCGAGCTTTCTTT.

This chain connects TRBV25-1 to TRBJ2-7; 8 nucleotides agree with TRBD2. Germline loops: CDR1 MGHDK, CDR2 SYGVNS. The CDR3 extends over 16 amino acids. V lost 1 base to trimming and J lost 2 bases; unmatched junction nucleotides: 7. The CDR3 loop is CASSEFSRGGAYEQYF. Here the CDR3 DNA reads TGTGCCAGCAGTGAATTCAGCCGGGGGGGAGCCTACGAGCAGTACTTC.

In its sample, this clone was seen a few times. CDR3 coding DNA: TGTGCCAGCTCACCGCAGGGGGAAACTGAAGCTTTCTTT. Protein: CASSPQGETEAFF. The chain joins TRBV18 to TRBJ1-1; TRBD1 agrees at 7 bases. Germline V gene data show CDR1 as KGHSH and CDR2 as LQKENI. Trimming removed 3 bases from V and 5 bases from J; junction bases left unmatched: 3. The CDR3 is made up of 13 amino acids.

A few counts support this clone. The chain links TRBV13 to TRBJ2-3; 8 bases are a match to TRBD2. V lost 4 bases and J lost 3; bases outside the gene matches: 6. CDR1 and CDR2 from the germline V gene are PRHDT and FYEKMQ (reference sequence). The CDR3 runs to 15 residues. Here the CDR3 reads CASSSRGGSTDTQYF. The CDR3 DNA follows: TGTGCCAGCAGCTCCCGGGGGGGCTCTACAGATACGCAGTATTTT.

This clone was recorded only once. The chain couples TRBV20-1 to TRBJ2-3; D gene unclear. Germline CDR1 is DFQATT and CDR2 is SNEGSKA (reference sequence). The length of the CDR3 is 11 residues. The germline V and J ends were trimmed by 6 bases and 6 bases, with 10 bases remaining between them. The CDR3 sequence is CSAETRDTQYF. The CDR3 nucleotides are TGCAGTGCGGAGACCCGCGATACGCAGTATTTT.

The chain carries TRBV13 and TRBJ2-3; D remains ambiguous. Trimming took 4 bases from V and 2 from J, leaving 10 bases between them. The CDR3 contains 14 residues. CDR1 and CDR2 (germline): PRHDT, FYEKMQ (reference sequence). CDR3 protein: CASSSSFFTDTQYF. The CDR3 region has the DNA TGTGCCAGCAGCTCCTCCTTCTTCACAGATACGCAGTATTTT.

This clone appeared once. This chain links TRBV18 with TRBJ1-1; D is uncertain. CDR3 size: 13 residues. The germline V gene encodes CDR1 KGHSH and CDR2 LQKENI. Trimming stripped 2 bases from V and 0 bases from J, with 4 bases between. CDR3 in amino acids: CASSPFLNTEAFF. The DNA of the CDR3 is TGTGCCAGCTCACCATTCTTGAACACTGAAGCTTTCTTT.

The chain carries TRBV10-2 and TRBJ2-5, with 10 bases fitting TRBD1. There are 15 residues in the CDR3. The trim removed 6 bases at V and 5 bases at J, leaving 9 bases unmatched. The germline V gene has CDR1 WSHSY and CDR2 SAAADI. The CDR3 nucleotides are TGCGCCAGCAGGTCCGGGACAGGGGTTGGGGAGACCCAGTACTTC. This codes for CASRSGTGVGETQYF.

This clone was counted only a few times. The chain employs TRBV6-1 and TRBJ1-2; 7 bases fit TRBD1. The V gene end was trimmed by 2 bases and the J gene end by 5 bases; junction bases not matched to a gene: 8. The V gene's germline CDR1 is MNHNS and CDR2 SASEGT. The CDR3 is 15 residues long. CDR3 sequence reads: CASSEYGTETYGYTF. CDR3 sequence (DNA): TGTGCCAGCAGTGAATACGGGACAGAAACTTATGGCTACACCTTC.

The chain combines TRBV7-6 with TRBJ1-1, with D hard to call. The CDR3 covers 12 residues. With 6 bases removed from V and 4 bases from J, the gap between germline ends came to 9 bases. CDR1 is SGHVS, CDR2 FNYEAQ, per germline. In DNA form, the CDR3 reads TGTGCCAGCAGGAAGGGAGGCACTGAAGCTTTCTTT. As protein: CASRKGGTEAFF.

This clone turned up a few times. The gene calls are TRBV11-3 and TRBJ2-7; TRBD1 aligns across 7 bases. V lost 5 bases and J lost 5; bases outside the gene matches: 18. The germline V gene encodes CDR1 SGHNT and CDR2 YENEEA. The length of the CDR3 is 17 residues. The chain's CDR3 is CASSLFTGQLLRDEQYF. CDR3 sequence (DNA): TGTGCCAGCAGCCTATTCACGGGACAGCTTCTAAGGGACGAGCAGTACTTC.